This T cell receptor beta chain was captured by sequencing in a study of CD8+CD57+ T cells in acquired aplastic anemia. Remarks on this clonotype: Its antigen is still unknown. One base away lies a much larger clone, so this may be a sequencing read error.

TCR beta VDJ and CDR3 profiling used genomic DNA as template. One entry per CDR3 protein, called by TCRdb with MiXCR from the reads. The profile shows about 190,000 distinct CDR3 sequences, around half of them singletons. V was clipped by 1 base and J by 0 bases; unmatched bases: 2. Germline V gene sequence: CDR1 LGHNA, CDR2 YNFKEQ. CDR3 size: 16 residues. Study-wide points: Patients and controls had CD8+ Simpson's diversity values that were not significantly distinct.

This TCR derives from a human donor in good health, serving as a control. Material: sorted CD4+, CD8+, or CD8+CD57+ T cells (not recorded which) from PBMCs. The chain links TRBV4-2 to TRBJ2-1; 8 bases map to TRBD2. This CDR3 reads CASSQGTSGSYNEQFF. The CDR3 region has the DNA TGTGCCAGCAGCCAAGGTACTAGCGGCTCCTACAATGAGCAGTTCTTC.